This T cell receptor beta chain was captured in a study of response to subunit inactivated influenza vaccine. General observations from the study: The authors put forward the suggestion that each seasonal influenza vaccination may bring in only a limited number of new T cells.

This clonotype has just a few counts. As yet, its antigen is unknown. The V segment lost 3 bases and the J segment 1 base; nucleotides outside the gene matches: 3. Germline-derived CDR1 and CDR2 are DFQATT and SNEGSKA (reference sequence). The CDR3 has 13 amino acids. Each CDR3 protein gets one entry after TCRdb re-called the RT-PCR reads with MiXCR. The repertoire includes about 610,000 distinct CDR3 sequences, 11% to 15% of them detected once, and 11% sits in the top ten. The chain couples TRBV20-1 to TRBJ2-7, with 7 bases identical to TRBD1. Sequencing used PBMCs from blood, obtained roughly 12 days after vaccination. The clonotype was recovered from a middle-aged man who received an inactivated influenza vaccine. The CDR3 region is CSASKGQSYEQYF. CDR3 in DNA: TGCAGTGCTAGTAAGGGACAGTCCTACGAGCAGTACTTC.